The rows below give T cell receptor beta chains drawn from one sample of a study of cytomegalovirus exposure and HLA in healthy donors. TCRdb's copy holds only in-frame clones and misses some; the assay was immunoSEQ multiplex PCR. This table has fewer than 120,000 clones, approximately 86% appearing once. The specimen was PBMCs. All receptors derive from a man aged 40-49 years in good health and CMV-seronegative. Each CDR3 is given with its conserved first and last residue. A D gene is named only where the DNA matches it firmly. Only part of the rows carry a size: once, few, many, or a class if the clone is expanded.

V gene,J gene,D gene,clone size,CDR3 protein,CDR3 DNA
TRBV7-2,TRBJ2-7,TRBD2,-,CASSLLSSSGYEQYF,TGTGCCAGCAGCTTATTGTCGTCTAGCGGCTACGAGCAGTACTTC
TRBV7-9,TRBJ1-1,TRBD1,-,CASSSQGANTEAFF,TGTGCCAGCAGCTCTCAGGGGGCCAACACTGAAGCTTTCTTT
TRBV2,TRBJ1-5,-,-,CASIESRSNQPQHF,TGTGCCAGCATAGAGAGCCGGAGCAATCAGCCCCAGCATTTT
TRBV5-4,TRBJ1-2,TRBD1,-,CASSKDRVNYGYTF,TGTGCCAGCAGCAAGGACAGGGTGAACTATGGCTACACCTTC
TRBV6-1,TRBJ2-7,-,-,CASSQPGVVRF,TGTGCCAGCAGCCAACCGGGGGTAGTTCGCTTC
TRBV15,TRBJ2-3,TRBD1,-,CATSGRDRPDSSTDTQYF,TGTGCCACCAGCGGACGGGACAGACCAGATTCCAGCACAGATACGCAGTATTTT
TRBV6-5,TRBJ2-5,TRBD1,-,CASSYSNRGETQYF,TGTGCCAGCAGTTACTCGAACAGGGGTGAGACCCAGTACTTC
TRBV7-2,TRBJ2-1,TRBD2,-,CASSLAASGGYNEQFF,TGTGCCAGCAGCTTAGCGGCTAGCGGGGGCTACAATGAGCAGTTCTTC
TRBV30,TRBJ1-4,TRBD1,-,CAWGRGQGPSEKLFF,TGTGCCTGGGGAAGGGGACAGGGGCCCTCCGAAAAACTGTTTTTT
TRBV7-8,TRBJ1-5,-,-,CASSLGPRWEGTQPQHF,TGTGCCAGCAGCTTGGGGCCGAGGTGGGAGGGGACTCAGCCCCAGCATTTT
TRBV27,TRBJ1-5,-,-,CASSLGWGGQPQHF,TGTGCCAGCAGTTTGGGGTGGGGCGGTCAGCCCCAGCATTTT
TRBV6-4,TRBJ1-1,-,-,CASSDSSRATEAFF,TGTGCCAGCAGTGACTCGAGCAGGGCCACTGAAGCTTTCTTT
TRBV5-6,TRBJ1-1,-,-,CASSFSPLNTEAFF,TGTGCCAGCAGCTTTTCCCCCTTGAACACTGAAGCTTTCTTT
TRBV4-1,TRBJ1-1,-,-,CASSQVSDFNTEAFF,TGCGCCAGCAGCCAAGTTAGCGATTTTAACACTGAAGCTTTCTTT
TRBV18,TRBJ1-4,TRBD1,-,CASSPSGQGWEKLFF,TGTGCCAGCTCACCATCCGGACAGGGTTGGGAAAAACTGTTTTTT
TRBV6-1,TRBJ1-2,TRBD1,-,CASSPVTGLYGYTF,TGTGCCAGCAGCCCTGTGACAGGGCTCTATGGCTACACCTTC
TRBV10-2,TRBJ1-5,TRBD1,-,CASSDRAGTGKQPQHF,TGCGCCAGCAGTGATCGCGCCGGGACAGGGAAACAGCCCCAGCATTTT
TRBV28,TRBJ1-6,-,-,CASRLGTIAANSPLHF,TGTGCCAGCAGACTAGGGACAATCGCGGCTAATTCACCCCTCCACTTT
TRBV28,TRBJ1-5,-,once,CASSLSGSNQPQHF,TGTGCCAGCAGTTTGTCTGGCAGCAATCAGCCCCAGCATTTT
TRBV30,TRBJ2-2,-,-,CARTGTNSGELFF,TGTGCCCGGACCGGGACAAATTCCGGGGAGCTGTTTTTT
TRBV7-2,TRBJ2-1,TRBD1,-,CASSFRDREEFF,TGTGCCAGCAGCTTTCGGGACAGGGAGGAGTTCTTC
TRBV6-5,TRBJ1-2,-,-,CASSRGEAYGYTF,TGTGCCAGCAGTCGGGGTGAAGCCTATGGCTACACCTTC
TRBV5-8,TRBJ1-5,-,-,CASSLGGPGPQHF,TGTGCCAGCAGCTTGGGGGGGCCTGGGCCCCAGCATTTT
TRBV28,TRBJ1-5,-,-,CASSLRSGELQPQHF,TGTGCCAGCAGTTTACGTTCCGGGGAGCTTCAGCCCCAGCATTTT
TRBV18,TRBJ1-3,-,-,CASSPPGDSGNTIYF,TGTGCCAGCTCACCCCCGGGGGACTCTGGAAACACCATATATTTT
TRBV5-4,TRBJ2-5,TRBD2,-,CASSLASGGQETQYF,TGTGCCAGCAGCTTGGCCTCGGGGGGGCAAGAGACCCAGTACTTC
TRBV6-5,TRBJ1-2,-,few,CASRTRGTYGYTF,TGTGCCAGCAGGACCAGGGGCACCTATGGCTACACCTTC
TRBV7-2,TRBJ1-2,-,-,CASSLLQGNANYGYTF,TGTGCCAGCAGCTTATTACAGGGTAACGCTAACTATGGCTACACCTTC
TRBV6-5,TRBJ2-1,-,-,CASSRGNEQFF,TGTGCCAGCAGTCGCGGGAATGAGCAGTTCTTC
TRBV6-6,TRBJ1-3,-,-,CASSYSGGNSGNTIYF,TGTGCCAGCAGTTACTCAGGGGGAAACTCTGGAAACACCATATATTTT
TRBV19,TRBJ2-7,-,-,CASSIGMQGGEQYF,TGTGCCAGTAGTATTGGTATGCAGGGAGGCGAGCAGTACTTC
TRBV5-1,TRBJ1-1,-,-,CASSTHPGGEDTEAFF,TGCGCCAGCAGCACCCACCCCGGGGGAGAGGACACTGAAGCTTTCTTT